This entry lists 29 T cell receptor beta chains sequenced from one sample in a study of radiotherapy plus CTLA-4 blockade in lung cancer. Sequencing used immunoSEQ multiplex PCR; TCRdb keeps in-frame clones, though not all of them. The sample has some 70,000 clones, around 80% seen once. The starting material was peripheral blood, obtained from a patient treated with radiotherapy plus ipilimumab. Source of these receptors: a human donor with non-small cell lung cancer who had a complete response to radiotherapy plus ipilimumab.

The V and J genes are TRBV18 and TRBJ1-2; possibly TRBD1 for D (5 bases). Germline values: CDR1 KGHSH, CDR2 LQKENI. CDR3 length: 15 amino acids. V was cut by 3 bases and J by 7 bases, with 18 bases left in between. CDR3 in DNA: TGTGCCAGCTCACCTGCCGGCGGGACGATAACTGGCTACACCTTC. This encodes CASSPAGGTITGYTF.

The chain uses TRBV5-4 and TRBJ2-1; D may be TRBD2 (7 bases). The CDR3 spans 15 residues. V was clipped by 2 bases and J by 5 bases, with 14 bases between them. Germline CDR1 reads SGHNT; CDR2 reads YYREEE (reference sequence). The CDR3 loop reads CASSLGGGAHNEQFF. The CDR3 nucleotides read TGTGCCAGCAGCTTAGGTGGGGGGGCCCACAATGAGCAGTTCTTC. The full variable domain, completed using reference TRBV5-4 and TRBJ2-1, is ETGVTQSPTHLIKTRGQQVTLRCSSQSGHNTVSWYQQALGQGPQFIFQYYREEENGRGNFPPRFSGLQFPNYSSELNVNALELDDSALYLCASSLGGGAHNEQFFGPGTRLTVL.

The rearrangement links TRBV18 to TRBJ1-3; no clear D. The CDR3 contains 14 residues. CDR1 is KGHSH, CDR2 LQKENI, per germline. The V end was cut by 3 bases, the J end by 0 bases, with 6 bases between. In nucleotides, the CDR3 is TGTGCCAGCTCACCCCAGAGCTCTGGAAACACCATATATTTT. The encoded protein is CASSPQSSGNTIYF.

This chain links TRBV6-4 with TRBJ2-3; TRBD1 is a possible D gene (6 bases). The germline gives CDR1 MRHNA, CDR2 SNTAGT. Trimming took 4 bases from V and 3 from J, leaving 8 bases between them. The CDR3 consists of 13 residues. For the CDR3, the DNA is TGTGCCAGCAGTGTTGGACAGACAGATACGCAGTATTTT. Its translation is CASSVGQTDTQYF.

The chain combines TRBV9 with TRBJ1-5, with D hard to call. Germline CDR1 SGDLS, CDR2 YYNGEE. This CDR3 is built from 14 residues. V was cut by 0 bases and J by 3 bases, with 7 bases left in between. The CDR3 nucleotides read TGTGCCAGCAGCGTAGGGTCATTCAATCAGCCCCAGCATTTT. Translating it yields CASSVGSFNQPQHF.

This chain links TRBV5-5 with TRBJ1-3; a weak D match, TRBD1 (5 bases). Between the trimmed V and J ends, which lost 3 bases and 8 bases, there was a span of 15 bases. Germline CDR1 SGHKS, CDR2 YYEKEE (reference sequence). The length of the CDR3 is 14 residues. The DNA of the CDR3 is TGTGCCAGCAGCTCCGGGGGTTGGGTAGACACCATATATTTT. Translated, it gives CASSSGGWVDTIYF.

The rearrangement links TRBV7-2 to TRBJ2-2; no firm D call. Germline V gives CDR1 SGHTA, CDR2 FQGNSA. This CDR3 contains 14 residues. The V end was cut by 0 bases, the J end by 9 bases, with 11 bases between. This chain's CDR3 is CASSLASSNRELFF. In DNA form, the CDR3 reads TGTGCCAGCAGCTTAGCTAGCAGTAACAGGGAGCTGTTTTTT. The complete variable domain, with remaining parts taken from reference TRBV7-2 and TRBJ2-2, reads GAGVSQSPSNKVTEKGKDVELRCDPISGHTALYWYRQSLGQGLEFLIYFQGNSAPDKSGLPSDRFSAERTGGSVSTLTIQRTQQEDSAVYLCASSLASSNRELFFGEGSRLTVL.

The chain uses TRBV7-2 and TRBJ1-5, with D possibly TRBD1 on 5 matching bases. V was clipped by 5 bases and J by 3 bases, with 11 bases between them. Germline CDR1 reads SGHTA; CDR2 reads FQGNSA. The CDR3 extends over 14 amino acids. CDR3 sequence (DNA): TGTGCCAGCAGCCCTATCGGGGCCAATCAGCCCCAGCATTTT. As protein: CASSPIGANQPQHF.

The sample holds one count of this clone. V is TRBV7-2 and J is TRBJ2-2, with TRBD1 matching 8 bases. CDR1 and CDR2 from the germline V gene are SGHTA and FQGNSA. The junction had 6 bases not matched to a gene; V was cut back by 6 bases and J by 3 bases. The CDR3 consists of 15 residues. The CDR3 loop is CASSMGTGYTGELFF. CDR3 in DNA: TGTGCCAGCAGTATGGGGACAGGATACACCGGGGAGCTGTTTTTT.

V usage is TRBV18 and J usage is TRBJ2-1; 7 bases match TRBD2. There are 17 residues in the CDR3. Per germline, CDR1 KGHSH and CDR2 LQKENI. V lost 1 base and J lost 2; bases outside the gene matches: 8. The CDR3 is CASSPRPAGPAYNEQFF. The CDR3 DNA reads TGTGCCAGCTCACCACGGCCAGCGGGGCCGGCCTACAATGAGCAGTTCTTC.

The V gene is TRBV5-1, the J gene TRBJ1-1; 8 bases match TRBD1. Trimming took 7 bases from V and 1 from J; bases not matched to a gene: 6. This CDR3 has 14 amino acids. Germline V gene lookup returns CDR1 SGHRS and CDR2 YFSETQ. The CDR3 protein is CASAGQGWNTEAFF. The CDR3 DNA follows: TGCGCCAGCGCCGGACAGGGATGGAACACTGAAGCTTTCTTT.

The chain carries TRBV25-1 and TRBJ2-7; a possible D gene is TRBD2 (5 bases). The V and J ends lost 10 bases and 2 bases respectively, with 15 bases between them. CDR1 is MGHDK, CDR2 SYGVNS, per germline. The CDR3 consists of 13 residues. This CDR3 reads CATSGSPAYEQYF. DNA for the CDR3: TGTGCCACCTCGGGGAGCCCCGCCTACGAGCAGTACTTC.

This clone was counted between two and nine times. V gene TRBV12-5 combines with J gene TRBJ2-5; 7 nucleotides align to TRBD1. Germline CDR1 is LGHNT and CDR2 is FRNRAP. Trimming took 7 bases from V and 4 from J; bases not matched to a gene: 6. This CDR3 has 13 residues. DNA of the CDR3: TGTGCTAGTGCCCCTAGGGGGCTAGAGACCCAGTACTTC. Protein sequence: CASAPRGLETQYF.

J is TRBJ2-1 and V is TRBV9, with TRBD2 as a possible D gene (6 bases). CDR1 and CDR2 from the germline V gene are SGDLS and YYNGEE. The CDR3 extends over 17 amino acids. Trimming removed 4 bases from V and 0 bases from J, with 17 bases in between. This CDR3 is CASSPRLAVSSYNEQFF. For the CDR3, the DNA is TGTGCCAGCAGCCCCCGCTTAGCGGTTAGCTCCTACAATGAGCAGTTCTTC.

The CDR3 DNA sequence: TGTGCTTCTGGGTCCTACAATGAGCAGTTCTTC. Translation gives CASGSYNEQFF. This chain connects TRBV19 to TRBJ2-1; D gene ambiguous. Germline V lookup: CDR1 LNHDA, CDR2 SQIVND (reference sequence). The CDR3 loop spans 11 amino acids. Together with reference TRBV19 and TRBJ2-1, the CDR3 gives the full variable domain: DGGITQSPKYLFRKEGQNVTLSCEQNLNHDAMYWYRQDPGQGLRLIYYSQIVNDFQKGDIAEGYSVSREKKESFPLTVTSAQKNPTAFYLCASGSYNEQFFGPGTRLTVL.

This sequence joins TRBV11-2 and TRBJ2-7; 10 nucleotides align to TRBD1. Germline values: CDR1 SGHAT, CDR2 FQNNGV. The length of the CDR3 is 15 residues. The ends lost 2 bases at V and 6 bases at J; junction bases unmatched: 7. The CDR3 DNA follows: TGTGCCAGCAGCTTACGCGGGACAGGGGCCAGCGAGCAGTACGTC. It encodes CASSLRGTGASEQYV.

The V gene is TRBV2, the J gene TRBJ2-1; the D is unclear. V was pared by 7 bases and J by 5 bases, with 9 bases between. The CDR3 spans 12 residues. Looked up from germline, CDR1 is SNHLY and CDR2 is FYNNEI. CDR3 bases: TGTGCCAGCAATGCGTACAACAATGAGCAGTTCTTC. Amino acids: CASNAYNNEQFF.

This clone was seen only a few times. The chain employs TRBV12-5 and TRBJ2-7; D uncertain. CDR3 length: 12 residues. V dropped 2 bases and J dropped 4 bases, with 6 bases sitting between them. Germline CDR1 reads LGHNT; CDR2 reads FRNRAP. The CDR3 reads CASGLTDYEQYV. The CDR3 DNA is TGTGCTAGTGGTTTGACAGATTACGAGCAGTACGTC.

The J gene is TRBJ2-3, the V gene TRBV10-1, with D unresolved. The CDR3 is made up of 14 amino acids. Germline V lookup: CDR1 WNHNN, CDR2 SYGVQD (reference sequence). V was cut by 3 bases and J by 2 bases, with 9 bases left in between. CDR3 in DNA: TGCGCCAGCAGTGATTATGGATCCACAGATACGCAGTATTTT. Protein product: CASSDYGSTDTQYF.

The chain links TRBV5-5 to TRBJ2-3, with D perhaps assigned TRBD1 or TRBD2 (6 bases each). This CDR3 comprises 17 residues. Trimming left V 4 bases short and J 2 bases short, with 20 bases between. Per the germline V gene, CDR1 is SGHKS and CDR2 is YYEKEE (reference sequence). Written as DNA, the CDR3 is TGTGCCAGCAGCCCGGCGCATGGGGGGCGCGACACAGATACGCAGTATTTT. Translation: CASSPAHGGRDTDTQYF.

The rearrangement links TRBV19 to TRBJ2-7; a weak D match, TRBD2 (5 bases). Deletions cut 5 bases from V and 6 bases from J, with 17 bases between. This CDR3 is 14 amino acids long. Germline assignment: CDR1 LNHDA and CDR2 SQIVND (reference sequence). The CDR3 region is CASSYQVAKSEQYF. CDR3 DNA sequence: TGTGCCAGTAGTTACCAGGTAGCGAAATCCGAGCAGTACTTC.

The chain carries TRBV9 and TRBJ2-1; TRBD2 is a possible D gene (7 bases). CDR1 is SGDLS, CDR2 YYNGEE, per germline. This CDR3 region has 16 residues. V lost 0 bases and J lost 8, with 18 bases in between. In DNA form, the CDR3 reads TGTGCCAGCAGCGTAGACTGGGGGGGCACATTAGATGAGCAGTTCTTC. Protein sequence: CASSVDWGGTLDEQFF.

The V gene is TRBV27, the J gene TRBJ1-5, with a tentative D call TRBD1 (5 bases). The germline V and J ends were trimmed by 6 bases and 7 bases, with 19 bases remaining between them. This CDR3 has 15 residues. Per germline, CDR1 MNHEY and CDR2 SMNVEV (reference sequence). For the CDR3, the DNA is TGTGCCAGCAGACCCGTTTGGGGGTTAGGGCAGCCCCAGCATTTT. It codes for CASRPVWGLGQPQHF.

The chain recombines TRBV30 with TRBJ1-1; D call uncertain. Trimming pared 0 bases from V and 1 base from J, leaving 6 bases between. CDR3 size: 13 residues. Per germline, CDR1 GTSNPN and CDR2 SVGIG (reference sequence). The CDR3 protein is CAWSVEGNTEAFF. The CDR3, as DNA: TGTGCCTGGAGTGTGGAGGGGAACACTGAAGCTTTCTTT.

This clone was recorded only once. V is TRBV7-2 and J is TRBJ2-7; D might be TRBD2 (6 bases). The CDR3 is 18 residues long. CDR1 and CDR2 from the germline V gene are SGHTA and FQGNSA. Trimming left V 4 bases short and J 8 bases short, with 30 bases between. The CDR3 nucleotides are TGTGCCAGCAGCTCCGTTCTTCGCTTAGCGGCCCGGTATACGAAGCAGTACTTC. Its protein product is CASSSVLRLAARYTKQYF.

The rearrangement uses TRBV5-1 and TRBJ2-3, with a possible D match to TRBD1 (7 bases). Looked up from germline, CDR1 is SGHRS and CDR2 is YFSETQ. V lost 5 bases, J lost 2 bases, and 18 bases lay in between. This CDR3 region has 16 residues. The CDR3 protein is CASSQFQGGVTDTQYF. The CDR3 DNA reads as TGCGCCAGCAGTCAGTTTCAGGGGGGCGTCACAGATACGCAGTATTTT.

There are a few counts of this clone. The chain links TRBV7-9 to TRBJ2-5; TRBD1 agrees at 7 bases. Germline V lookup: CDR1 SEHNR, CDR2 FQNEAQ (reference sequence). Trimming removed 1 base from V and 4 bases from J; junction bases left unmatched: 6. The CDR3 covers 15 residues. CDR3 region: CASSLGQGVGETQYF. CDR3 DNA: TGTGCCAGCAGCTTAGGACAGGGTGTAGGAGAGACCCAGTACTTC.

The genes are TRBV6-1 and TRBJ2-7; TRBD2 matches 8 bases. This CDR3 has 14 residues. The ends lost 6 bases at V and 4 bases at J; junction bases unmatched: 8. Germline V gene sequence: CDR1 MNHNS, CDR2 SASEGT. The CDR3 is CASSPGTSLYEQYV. For the CDR3, the DNA is TGTGCCAGCAGCCCAGGGACTAGTTTGTACGAGCAGTACGTC.

This sequence joins TRBV5-1 and TRBJ1-6, with a possible D match to TRBD1 (6 bases). V lost 0 bases to trimming and J lost 5 bases, with 9 bases between them. Germline V gene sequence: CDR1 SGHRS, CDR2 YFSETQ. The CDR3 runs 15 residues. The DNA of the CDR3 is TGCGCCAGCAGCTTGGACAGGGTAAATAATTCACCCCTCCACTTT. Amino acids: CASSLDRVNNSPLHF.